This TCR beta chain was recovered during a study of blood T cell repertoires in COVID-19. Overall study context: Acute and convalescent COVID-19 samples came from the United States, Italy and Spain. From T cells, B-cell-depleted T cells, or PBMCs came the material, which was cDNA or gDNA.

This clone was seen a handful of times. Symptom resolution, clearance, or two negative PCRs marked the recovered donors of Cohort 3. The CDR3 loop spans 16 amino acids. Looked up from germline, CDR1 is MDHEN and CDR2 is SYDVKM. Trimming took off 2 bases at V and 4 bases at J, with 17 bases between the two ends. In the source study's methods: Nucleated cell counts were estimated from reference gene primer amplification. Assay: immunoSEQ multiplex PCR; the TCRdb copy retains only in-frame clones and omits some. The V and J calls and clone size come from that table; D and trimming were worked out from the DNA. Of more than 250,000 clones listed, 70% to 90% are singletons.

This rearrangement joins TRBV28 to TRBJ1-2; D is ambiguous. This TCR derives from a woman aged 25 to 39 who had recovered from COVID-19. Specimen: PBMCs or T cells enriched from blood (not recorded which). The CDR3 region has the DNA TGTGCCAGCAGTTTAGCCGGGGTAGGGTACTTCTATGGCTACACCTTC. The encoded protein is CASSLAGVGYFYGYTF.